The 7 T cell receptor beta chains presented below share a single source sample, sequenced in a study of radiation and T cells in renal cell carcinoma. TCRdb's table, derived via immunoSEQ multiplex PCR, lists solely in-frame clones and lacks some. The sample carries about 130,000 clones, 70% to 90% recorded once. Noted time point: baseline pretreatment blood. Noted treatment: 15 Gy SBRT to primary tumor, nephrectomy 4 weeks later. The sequences come from blood, collected from a patient whose treatment included radiotherapy and nephrectomy. The receptors were sampled from a woman aged 50 to 65 with renal cell carcinoma.

This chain links TRBV29-1 with TRBJ1-2; tentative D call: TRBD1 (5 bases). The ends were cut back, 5 bases at V and 0 bases at J, with 7 bases in the middle. Germline CDR1 reads SQVTM; CDR2 reads ANQGSEA. The CDR3 length is 12 residues. The CDR3 coding sequence is TGCAGCGTTCGGGACGCTAACTATGGCTACACCTTC. Translation: CSVRDANYGYTF.

In DNA form, the CDR3 reads TGCGCCAGCTCCCCCGACAGGGACTATGGCTACACCTTC. Residues: CASSPDRDYGYTF. This chain joins TRBV10-1 and TRBJ1-2, with TRBD1 matching 7 bases. The CDR3 is made up of 13 amino acids. Losses at the gene ends were 8 bases for V and 3 bases for J; bases not matched to a gene: 6. The germline gives CDR1 WNHNN, CDR2 SYGVQD (reference sequence).

The gene calls are TRBV5-1 and TRBJ1-5; D is perhaps TRBD1 (6 bases). Germline CDR1 reads SGHRS; CDR2 reads YFSETQ. V lost 4 bases and J lost 5, with 16 bases in between. This CDR3 comprises 15 residues. The CDR3: CASSPLPGAYQPQHF. DNA for the CDR3: TGCGCCAGCAGCCCCTTGCCGGGGGCTTATCAGCCCCAGCATTTT.

V usage is TRBV5-6 and J usage is TRBJ2-3; 8 bases are shared with TRBD2. Germline trimming cut 0 bases from V and 3 bases from J; bases unmatched to any gene: 6. Germline V gene data show CDR1 as SGHDT and CDR2 as YYEEEE. The CDR3 runs 16 residues. CDR3 in amino acids: CASSLGGGLRTDTQYF. CDR3 bases: TGTGCCAGCAGCTTGGGCGGGGGGCTGAGGACAGATACGCAGTATTTT.

The chain employs TRBV9 and TRBJ2-3; D is unclear. With 3 bases removed from V and 1 base from J, the gap between germline ends came to 3 bases. This CDR3 is built from 12 residues. Germline assignment: CDR1 SGDLS and CDR2 YYNGEE. CDR3: CASSEGTDTQYF. The CDR3 nucleotides read TGTGCCAGCAGCGAGGGCACAGATACGCAGTATTTT.

In its sample, this clone was seen a few times. This chain uses TRBV4-1 with TRBJ1-3; D remains ambiguous. Germline values: CDR1 MGHRA, CDR2 YSYEKL. V lost 1 base to trimming and J lost 0 bases, with 1 base between them. CDR3 length equals 13 residues. The CDR3 sequence is CASSQVSGNTIYF. The CDR3 bases are TGCGCCAGCAGCCAAGTCTCTGGAAACACCATATATTTT.

The chain employs TRBV6-6 and TRBJ2-7; D is possibly TRBD2 (5 bases). The germline CDR1 and CDR2 sequences are MNHNY and SVGAGI (reference sequence). Trimming stripped 7 bases from V and 1 base from J, with 14 bases between. This CDR3 has 14 amino acids. The CDR3 loop reads CASILDSGSYEQYF. The CDR3 DNA follows: TGTGCCAGCATACTCGACTCGGGATCCTACGAGCAGTACTTC.